This TCR beta chain was observed in a study of regulatory T cells in long-lasting Graves disease. HTBI primers from iRepertoire and Arm-PCR of CDR3 regions yielded the TCR beta libraries. TCRdb independently ran MiXCR on the multiplex PCR reads; one entry per CDR3 protein. The sample comprises about 470,000 distinct CDR3 sequences, around 21% of which are singletons, and over 7.5% rests with the top ten. As for time point: persistent/refractory GD, antithyroid drugs over 5 years with positive TRAb. Isolated PBMC RNA provided the starting material for the TCR library. By American Thyroid Association guidelines, Graves' disease was diagnosed in the cohort. This receptor was taken from a female donor with Graves disease. The input for sequencing was peripheral blood mononuclear cells (PBMCs), taken when the disease was refractory, from a patient treated with antithyroid drugs.

The CDR3 nucleotides are TGTGCCAGCAGCGGGGACAGGGGAATCTACGAGCAGTACTTC. Translating it yields CASSGDRGIYEQYF. The chain employs TRBV5-5 and TRBJ2-7; TRBD1 matches 10 bases. CDR1 SGHKS and CDR2 YYEKEE come from the germline V gene (reference sequence). This CDR3 comprises 14 residues. Trimming took 4 bases from V and 3 from J; bases not matched to a gene: 4.